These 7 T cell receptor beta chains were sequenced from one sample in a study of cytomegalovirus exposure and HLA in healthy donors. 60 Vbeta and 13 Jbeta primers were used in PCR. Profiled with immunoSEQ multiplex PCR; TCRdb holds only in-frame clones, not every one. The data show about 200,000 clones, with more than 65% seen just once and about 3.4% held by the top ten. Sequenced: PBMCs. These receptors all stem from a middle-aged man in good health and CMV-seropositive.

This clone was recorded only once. This CDR3 reads CASSLANSYGYTF. The CDR3 DNA follows: TGTGCCAGCAGCTTGGCCAATAGCTATGGCTACACCTTC. The gene calls are TRBV5-8 and TRBJ1-2; D unclear. This CDR3 comprises 13 residues. V dropped 0 bases and J dropped 4 bases, with 7 bases sitting between them. In germline, CDR1 is SGHTS, CDR2 YDEGEE. The variable domain in full, with the rest retrieved from reference TRBV5-8 and TRBJ1-2, is EAGVTQSPTHLIKTRGQQATLRCSPISGHTSVYWYQQALGLGLQFLLWYDEGEERNRGNFPPRFSGRQFPNYSSELNVNALELEDSALYLCASSLANSYGYTFGSGTRLTVV.

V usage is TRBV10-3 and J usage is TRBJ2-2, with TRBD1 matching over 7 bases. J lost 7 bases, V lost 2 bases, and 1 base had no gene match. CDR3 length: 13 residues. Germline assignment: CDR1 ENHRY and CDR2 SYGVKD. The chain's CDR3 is CAISEPGGGELFF. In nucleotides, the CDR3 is TGTGCCATCAGTGAGCCAGGGGGCGGGGAGCTGTTTTTT.

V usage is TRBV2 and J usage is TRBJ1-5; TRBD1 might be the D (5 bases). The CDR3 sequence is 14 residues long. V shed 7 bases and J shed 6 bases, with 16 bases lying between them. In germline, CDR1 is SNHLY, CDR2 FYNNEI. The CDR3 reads CASTAGGYSQPQHF. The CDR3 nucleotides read TGTGCCAGCACCGCCGGGGGTTACAGTCAGCCCCAGCATTTT.

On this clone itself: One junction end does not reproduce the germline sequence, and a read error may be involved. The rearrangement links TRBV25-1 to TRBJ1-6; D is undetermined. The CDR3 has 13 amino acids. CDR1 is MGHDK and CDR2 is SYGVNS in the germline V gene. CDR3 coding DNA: TGTGCCAGCAGCCCCCCCTATAATTCCCCCCTCCACTTT. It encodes CASSPPYNSPLHF.

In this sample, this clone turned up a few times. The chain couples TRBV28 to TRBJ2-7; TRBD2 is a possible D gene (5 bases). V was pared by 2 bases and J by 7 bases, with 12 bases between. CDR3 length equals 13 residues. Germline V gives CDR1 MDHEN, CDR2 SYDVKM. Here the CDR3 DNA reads TGTGCCAGCAGTTTAAGTACCCGGGGTGAGCAGTACTTC. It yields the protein CASSLSTRGEQYF.

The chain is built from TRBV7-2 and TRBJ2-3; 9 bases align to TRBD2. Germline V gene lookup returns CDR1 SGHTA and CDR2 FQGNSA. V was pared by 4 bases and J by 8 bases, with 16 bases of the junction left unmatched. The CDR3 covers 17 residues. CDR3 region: CASSWALGGGAGGTQYF. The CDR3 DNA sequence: TGTGCCAGCAGCTGGGCGCTGGGCGGGGGGGCCGGGGGTACGCAGTATTTT.

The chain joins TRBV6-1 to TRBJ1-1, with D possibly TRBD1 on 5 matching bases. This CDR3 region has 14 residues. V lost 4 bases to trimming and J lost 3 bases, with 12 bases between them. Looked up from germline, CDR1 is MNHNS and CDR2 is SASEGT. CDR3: CASSAQGGDTEAFF. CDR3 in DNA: TGTGCCAGCAGTGCCCAGGGAGGAGACACTGAAGCTTTCTTT.